Detailed here is one T cell receptor (beta chain). What this receptor recognizes is not known. No quality values exist for individual bases; no much larger clone is one base distant. From its cysteine to its phenylalanine, the CDR3 spans 15 amino acids. The entry retains the CDR3 DNA only, 45 bases that are in frame from base 1. CDR1 and CDR2, looked up from the germline V gene, are SGHTA and FQGTGA. Trimming removed 5 bases from V and 3 bases from J; the gene matches leave 7 bases unexplained. This entry comes from a study of blood T cell repertoires in COVID-19 (dated by TCRdb to 2018 to 2021). At the level of the whole study: Samples covering the acute and convalescent phases of COVID-19 were provided by collaborators in the United States, Italy and Spain. The samples were drawn from the first 160 participants of the ongoing ImmuneRACE study and from 1,200 or so subjects provided by 6 global collaborators. The repertoires were released in a freely available public database meant as a resource for research on the immune response to SARS-CoV-2. HLA class I and class II types, where available, came from metadata supplied by the sample provider rather than from assay-based typing. The prospective study material was composed of cDNA or gDNA derived from T cells, B-cell-depleted T cells, or PBMCs. The sample metadata nearly always contained a de-identified subject ID, COVID-19 status, age in years and sex. Deeply sampled blood TCRbeta repertoires from subjects exposed to, actively infected with, or recovered from COVID-19 were included in the dataset. The research as a whole found: The quantity of clinical and demographic metadata differed by source and by participant and was supplied without curation.

Whole blood was collected in K2EDTA tubes by collaborating institutions according to the institutions' own protocols. For TCRbeta analysis, collaborators shipped samples in one of three forms: frozen whole blood, isolated PBMCs, or DNA extracted from either of those sample types. The immunoSEQ Assay, a bias-controlled multiplex PCR, was used to amplify TCRbeta CDR3 regions from genomic DNA. Regarding the original processing steps: Within the assay, amplification of reference gene primers was used to estimate how many nucleated cells each sample contained. Sequence reads were collapsed and filtered to measure the absolute abundance of every unique TCRbeta CDR3 rearrangement. For each sample, productive Simpson clonality was calculated as the square root of Simpson's diversity index across productive rearrangements. The immuneACCESS repertoire file appears here via TCRdb, limited to in-frame rearrangements. These files lack a portion of the clones; in checked studies, under half of the deficit traces to unresolved V genes, and the cause of the others is not known. That table is the source of V, J and clone size, and D and trimming were worked out from the DNA. In this sample the table shows some 400,000 clones, 90% of which occur a single time. Around 7% of the sample rests with the top ten.

The sample consisted of peripheral blood. The chain couples TRBV7-3 to TRBJ2-7; a stretch of 10 junction bases matches TRBD2. The origin of this receptor is a man aged 18 to 35 with active or convalescent COVID-19. CDR3 protein: CASSPIAGGVYEQYF. The DNA sequence is given as TGTGCCAGCAGCCCGATAGCGGGAGGAGTCTACGAGCAGTACTTC.